Sequencing of this T cell receptor beta chain was carried out in a study of blood T cell repertoires in COVID-19. Study overall: Nucleic acid was either cDNA or gDNA, and it came from T cells, B-cell-depleted T cells, or PBMCs.

Germline V gene sequence: CDR1 SQVTM, CDR2 ANQGSEA. The J segment lost 4 bases and the V segment lost 1 base, leaving 10 bases of the junction unmatched. This CDR3 contains 16 residues. Some clones are missing from TCRdb's copy, which holds only in-frame ones; the method was immunoSEQ multiplex PCR. Of 300,000 to 450,000 clones in the sample, approximately 88% were seen once. The rearrangement links TRBV29-1 to TRBJ2-1; 7 bases match TRBD2. The specimen sequenced was peripheral blood. The clonotype was recovered from a woman in her twenties or thirties with COVID-19, enrolled during active disease. The CDR3 protein is CSVEASGGGVYNEQFF. CDR3 nucleotides: TGCAGCGTTGAAGCCTCGGGTGGGGGGGTGTACAATGAGCAGTTCTTC.